The rows below give T cell receptor beta chains drawn from one sample of a study of blood T cell repertoires in COVID-19. The method was immunoSEQ multiplex PCR; TCRdb's version includes in-frame clones alone and lacks a portion of them. Among about 95,000 clones listed, 89% were seen once. The sample taken for sequencing was peripheral blood. These receptors all stem from a man over 45 with COVID-19, enrolled during active disease. CDR3s include the opening cysteine and the closing phenylalanine or tryptophan. A D gene is named only where the DNA matches it firmly. Clone size is stated in some rows and not others, as once, few, many or a class when expanded.

j_call cdr3_length v_call d_call clone_size cdr3_nt cdr3_aa
TRBJ1-5 13 TRBV7-3 - - TGTGCCAGCAGCTTATGGGAGAATCAGCCCCAGCATTTT CASSLWENQPQHF
TRBJ2-5 15 TRBV18 TRBD2 - TGTGCCAGCTCACGGACTAGCGGGTCCCAAGAGACCCAGTACTTC CASSRTSGSQETQYF
TRBJ1-2 15 TRBV6-5 TRBD1 - TGTGCCAGCAGTAACCCGGGACAGGGCGACTATGGCTACACCTTC CASSNPGQGDYGYTF
TRBJ2-7 16 TRBV27 - few TGTGCCAGCAGTTTGTCCGACAGCGATCCTGACTACGAGCAGTACTTC CASSLSDSDPDYEQYF
TRBJ1-1 13 TRBV13 - - TGTGCCAGCAGCTTATACGGGGTCGCTGAAGCTTTCTTT CASSLYGVAEAFF
TRBJ1-2 17 TRBV6-2/TRBV6-3 TRBD1 - TGTGCCAGCAGTTACGGGGGCAGGGGGCGATGGAGATATGGCTACACCTTC CASSYGGRGRWRYGYTF
TRBJ2-2 15 TRBV4-1 TRBD1 - TGCGCCAGCAGCCCGGGACAGAGTAACACCGGGGAGCTGTTTTTT CASSPGQSNTGELFF
TRBJ1-5 17 TRBV3-1/TRBV3-2 TRBD1 - TGTGCCAGCAGCCAAGACCCAAGACAGGGGGCGGGACAGCCCCAGCATTTT CASSQDPRQGAGQPQHF
TRBJ1-6 16 TRBV15 TRBD1 few TGTGCCACCAGCAGAGGACGACAGGGGGCCTTTTCACCCCTCCACTTT CATSRGRQGAFSPLHF
TRBJ1-2 15 TRBV5-6 - - TGTGCCAGCAGCTTGTACGGTCCAGCGAACTATGGCTACACCTTC CASSLYGPANYGYTF
TRBJ2-7 13 TRBV4-1 - once TGCGCCAGCAGCCCTCGGGGGATTTACGAGCAGTACTTC CASSPRGIYEQYF
TRBJ1-2 12 TRBV3-1/TRBV3-2 - - TGTGCCAGCAGCCACACGGGGGGTGGCTACACCTTC CASSHTGGGYTF
TRBJ2-4 12 TRBV29-1 TRBD2 - TGCAGCGTTGATATGCGGGGGAACATTCAGTACTTC CSVDMRGNIQYF
TRBJ2-1 16 TRBV19 TRBD1 - TGTGCCAGTACACCTCACCGGGACAGGACCTACAATGAGCAGTTCTTC CASTPHRDRTYNEQFF
TRBJ1-1 16 TRBV7-9 - - TGTGCCAGTACCCGAGCTGAGACATACCCGAACACTGAAGCTTTCTTT CASTRAETYPNTEAFF
TRBJ1-2 12 TRBV14 - - TGTGCCAGCAGCCACACAGTCTATGGCTACACCTTC CASSHTVYGYTF
TRBJ1-6 15 TRBV3-1/TRBV3-2 TRBD1 once TGTGCCAGCAGCCAGACAGGGCCCCTCGGTTTACCCCTCCACTTT CASSQTGPLGLPLHF
TRBJ1-6 13 TRBV6-5 - - TGTGCCAGCAGGCGCAGGGTGAATTCACCCCTCCACTTT CASRRRVNSPLHF
TRBJ2-5 16 TRBV4-1 TRBD2 - TGCGCCAGCAGCCCCCTTGGGGGACTAGTTGGGGAGACCCAGTACTTC CASSPLGGLVGETQYF
TRBJ2-2 19 TRBV18 - - TGTGCCAGCTCACCAACCGGGAGGACCGGGACAACCAACACCGGGGAGCTGTTTTTT CASSPTGRTGTTNTGELFF
TRBJ2-7 15 TRBV3-1/TRBV3-2 TRBD1 - TGTGCCAGCAGCCCCTGGACAGGGAACTCTTACGAGCAGTACTTC CASSPWTGNSYEQYF
TRBJ1-5 14 TRBV19 - - TGTGCCAGTAGTATAAAACAGTCCAATCAGCCCCAGCATTTT CASSIKQSNQPQHF
TRBJ1-1 14 TRBV18 - - TGTGCCAGCTCACCGACGGGGATGAACACTGAAGCTTTCTTT CASSPTGMNTEAFF
TRBJ2-7 16 TRBV21-1 - once TGTGCCAGCATCTTAGACAAAGACAGTACCTCCTACGAGCAGTACTTC CASILDKDSTSYEQYF
TRBJ1-1 11 TRBV19 - - TGTGCCAGTAGGAGGGACACTGAAGCTTTCTTT CASRRDTEAFF
TRBJ2-1 15 TRBV18 TRBD1 - TGTGCCAGCTCACCTGGGACAGGGACTTACAATGAGCAGTTCTTC CASSPGTGTYNEQFF
TRBJ2-5 16 TRBV27 TRBD2 once TGTGCCAGCAGTTTAGGACTAGCGGGCAGACAAGAGACCCAGTACTTC CASSLGLAGRQETQYF
TRBJ2-7 11 TRBV2 - - TGTGCCAGCAGACTAGGATACGAGCAGTACTTC CASRLGYEQYF
TRBJ1-5 13 TRBV19 TRBD1 - TGTGCCAGTTCCGGGACAGGGAATCAGCCCCAGCATTTT CASSGTGNQPQHF
TRBJ1-1 15 TRBV5-5 - - TGTGCCAGCAGCTGGTCATCGCAGGGAGGGACTGAAGCTTTCTTT CASSWSSQGGTEAFF
TRBJ2-3 15 TRBV9 TRBD2 - TGTGCCAGCAGCTTAAGCGGGGGGGCCACAGATACGCAGTATTTT CASSLSGGATDTQYF
TRBJ2-3 15 TRBV7-9 TRBD1 - TGTGCCAGCAGCTTCGGACAGGGGGCCGGAGATACGCAGTATTTT CASSFGQGAGDTQYF